The entry below describes one T cell receptor (beta chain). What it recognizes is unknown. Each patient experienced a relapse that followed autologous stem cell transplantation, and brentuximab vedotin exposure varied. The data originate from a study of PD-1 blockade in classical Hodgkin lymphoma. Notes on the study in general: Complete responders entered with baseline diversity on par with newly diagnosed patients, the results showed. Baseline TCR diversity was reportedly lower in newly diagnosed patients than healthy donors. Exclusion was the outcome for patients who began nivolumab under 1 year after ASCT.

The table came from immunoSEQ multiplex PCR; TCRdb's copy has only in-frame clones and leaves some out. Of roughly 34,000 clones listed, less than 85% were seen once; the top ten hold roughly 15%. The sample here was peripheral blood mononuclear cells (PBMCs), taken before the second cycle of nivolumab. The clonotype was recovered from a human donor with classical Hodgkin lymphoma.

The CDR3 spells CASSIENNEQFF. CDR3 coding DNA: TGTGCCAGCAGTATAGAGAACAATGAGCAGTTCTTC. The V call is TRBV6-6, the J call TRBJ2-1; no reliable D call. Trimming pared 5 bases from V and 5 bases from J, leaving 7 bases between. CDR1 and CDR2 from the germline V gene are MNHNY and SVGAGI (reference sequence). The CDR3 is made up of 12 amino acids.